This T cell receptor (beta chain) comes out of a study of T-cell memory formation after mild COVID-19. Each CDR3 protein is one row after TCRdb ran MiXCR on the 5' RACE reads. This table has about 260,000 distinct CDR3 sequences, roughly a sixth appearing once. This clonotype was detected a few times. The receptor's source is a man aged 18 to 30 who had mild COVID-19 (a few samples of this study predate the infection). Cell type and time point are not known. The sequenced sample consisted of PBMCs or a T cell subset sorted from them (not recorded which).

CDR3 DNA sequence: TGCGCCAGCAGCCAAGAACGAGGCGCCCCCTATGGCTACACCTTC. This codes for CASSQERGAPYGYTF. The V call is TRBV4-1, the J call TRBJ1-2; D is unclear. V lost 0 bases to trimming and J lost 4 bases, with 12 bases between them. The length of the CDR3 is 15 residues. CDR1 is MGHRA and CDR2 is YSYEKL in the germline V gene.